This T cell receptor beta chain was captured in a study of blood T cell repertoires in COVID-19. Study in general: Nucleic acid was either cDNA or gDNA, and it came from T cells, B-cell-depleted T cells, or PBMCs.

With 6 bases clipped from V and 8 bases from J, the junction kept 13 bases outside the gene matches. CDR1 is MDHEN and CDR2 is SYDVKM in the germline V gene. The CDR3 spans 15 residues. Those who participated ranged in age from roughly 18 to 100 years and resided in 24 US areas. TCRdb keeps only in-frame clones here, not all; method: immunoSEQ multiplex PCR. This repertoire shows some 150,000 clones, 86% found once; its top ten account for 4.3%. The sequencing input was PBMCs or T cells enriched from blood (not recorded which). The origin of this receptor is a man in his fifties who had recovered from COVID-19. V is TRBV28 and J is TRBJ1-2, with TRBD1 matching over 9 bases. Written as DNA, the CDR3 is TGTGCCAGCAGCTCAACCTCCTACAGGGGGCGAGGCTACACCTTC. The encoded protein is CASSSTSYRGRGYTF.